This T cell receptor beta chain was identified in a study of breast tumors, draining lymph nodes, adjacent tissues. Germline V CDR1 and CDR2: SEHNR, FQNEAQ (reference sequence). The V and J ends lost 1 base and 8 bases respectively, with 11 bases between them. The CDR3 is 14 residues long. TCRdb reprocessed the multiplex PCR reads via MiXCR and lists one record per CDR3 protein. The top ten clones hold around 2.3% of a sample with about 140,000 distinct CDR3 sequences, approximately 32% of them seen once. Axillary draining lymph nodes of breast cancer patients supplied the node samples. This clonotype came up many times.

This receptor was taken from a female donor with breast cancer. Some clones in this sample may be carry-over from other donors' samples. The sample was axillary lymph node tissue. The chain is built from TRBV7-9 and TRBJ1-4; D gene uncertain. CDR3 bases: TGTGCCAGCAGCTTAGGGGGTTTCGGAGAAAAACTGTTTTTT. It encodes CASSLGGFGEKLFF. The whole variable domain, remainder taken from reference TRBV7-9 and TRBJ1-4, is DTGVSQNPRHKITKRGQNVTFRCDPISEHNRLYWYRQTLGQGPEFLTYFQNEAQLEKSRLLSDRFSAERPKGSFSTLEIQRTEQGDSAMYLCASSLGGFGEKLFFGSGTQLSVL.